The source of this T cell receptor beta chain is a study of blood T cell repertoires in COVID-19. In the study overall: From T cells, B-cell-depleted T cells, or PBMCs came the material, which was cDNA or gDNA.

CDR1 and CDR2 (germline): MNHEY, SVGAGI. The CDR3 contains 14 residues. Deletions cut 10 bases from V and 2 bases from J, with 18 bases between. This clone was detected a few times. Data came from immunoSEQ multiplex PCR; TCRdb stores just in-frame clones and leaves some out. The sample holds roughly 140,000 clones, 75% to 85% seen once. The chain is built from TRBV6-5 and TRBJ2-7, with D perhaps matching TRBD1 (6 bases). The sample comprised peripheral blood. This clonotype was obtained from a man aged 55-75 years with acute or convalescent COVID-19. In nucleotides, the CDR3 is TGTGCCACCAAACCGACAGGCCGGGCCTACGAGCAGTACTTC. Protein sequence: CATKPTGRAYEQYF.